The T cell receptor (beta chain) under discussion was sequenced for a study of post-analysis software for immune sequencing data. About the research overall: Secondary progressive, relapsing-remitting and progressive-relapsing multiple sclerosis were among the included disease courses.

Trimming took 3 bases from V and 4 from J, leaving 6 bases between them. CDR3 length: 13 residues. CDR1 is MNHEY and CDR2 is SVGAGI in the germline V gene. Study-level findings and limits: Samples from a shared batch, those prepared together, strongly co-clustered by F measure. There were about five TRBV segments more frequent in patients than controls, and TRBV5-6, TRBV5-1 and TRBV20-1 were among them. Multiple sclerosis patients had significantly lower normalized Chao1 diversity than controls.

Points on this clonotype: Its antigen remains unidentified.

TCR beta libraries were prepared from cDNA with unique molecular identifiers. Each sample of roughly 0.9 to 11 million input T cells yielded 500,000 or so cDNA molecules, so each molecule approximated one T cell. TCRdb reprocessed the PCR reads via MiXCR and lists one record per CDR3 protein. The data contain 700,000 to 900,000 distinct CDR3 sequences, approximately 44% of them seen just once; the ten biggest clones take up 4.9%. The gene calls are TRBV6-5 and TRBJ2-2; D is ambiguous. The sample taken for sequencing was blood. The TCR sequence derives from a girl aged 5-17 years with multiple sclerosis. The CDR3 loop reads CASSYEITGELFF. CDR3 coding DNA: TGTGCCAGCAGTTATGAGATCACCGGGGAGCTGTTTTTT.